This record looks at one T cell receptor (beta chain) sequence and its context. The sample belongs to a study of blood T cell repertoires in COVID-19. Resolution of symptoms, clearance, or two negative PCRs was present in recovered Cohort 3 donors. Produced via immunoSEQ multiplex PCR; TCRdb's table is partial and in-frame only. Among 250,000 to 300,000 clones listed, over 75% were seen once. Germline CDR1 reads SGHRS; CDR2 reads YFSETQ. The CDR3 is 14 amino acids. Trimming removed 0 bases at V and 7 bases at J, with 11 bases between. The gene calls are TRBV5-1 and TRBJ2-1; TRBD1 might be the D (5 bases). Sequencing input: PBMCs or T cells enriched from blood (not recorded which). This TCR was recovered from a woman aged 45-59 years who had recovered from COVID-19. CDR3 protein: CASSLAGSRNEQFF. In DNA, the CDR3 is TGCGCCAGCAGCTTGGCAGGGTCAAGGAATGAGCAGTTCTTC.